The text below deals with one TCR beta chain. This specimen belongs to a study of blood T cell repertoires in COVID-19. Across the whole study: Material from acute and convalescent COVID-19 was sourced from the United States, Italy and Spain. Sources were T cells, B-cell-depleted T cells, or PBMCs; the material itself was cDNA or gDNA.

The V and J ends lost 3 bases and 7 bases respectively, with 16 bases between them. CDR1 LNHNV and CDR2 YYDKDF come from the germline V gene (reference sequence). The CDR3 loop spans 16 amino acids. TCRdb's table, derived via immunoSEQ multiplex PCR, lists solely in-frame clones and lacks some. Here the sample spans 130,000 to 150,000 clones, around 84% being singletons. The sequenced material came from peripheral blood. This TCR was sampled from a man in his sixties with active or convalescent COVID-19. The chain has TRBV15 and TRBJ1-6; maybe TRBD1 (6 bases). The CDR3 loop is CATSSRITGWNSPLHF. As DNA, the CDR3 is TGTGCCACCAGCAGCCGTATCACAGGGTGGAATTCACCCCTCCACTTT. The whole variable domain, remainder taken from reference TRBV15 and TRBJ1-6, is DAMVIQNPRYQVTQFGKPVTLSCSQTLNHNVMYWYQQKSSQAPKLLFHYYDKDFNNEADTPDNFQSRRPNTSFCFLDIRSPGLGDTAMYLCATSSRITGWNSPLHFGNGTRLTVT.